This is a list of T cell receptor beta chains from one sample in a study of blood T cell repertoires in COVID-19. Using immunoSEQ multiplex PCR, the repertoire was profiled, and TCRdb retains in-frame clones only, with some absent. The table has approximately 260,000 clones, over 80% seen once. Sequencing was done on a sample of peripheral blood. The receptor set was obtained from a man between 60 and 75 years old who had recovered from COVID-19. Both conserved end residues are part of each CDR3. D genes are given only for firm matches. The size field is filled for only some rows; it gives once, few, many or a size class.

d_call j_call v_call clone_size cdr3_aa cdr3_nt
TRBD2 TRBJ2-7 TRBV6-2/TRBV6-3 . CASSYPRSPTSGGVYEQYF TGTGCCAGCAGTTACCCCCGGTCCCCGACTAGCGGGGGGGTTTACGAGCAGTACTTC
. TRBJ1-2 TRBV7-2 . CASSLEWAGNYGYTF TGTGCCAGCAGCTTAGAGTGGGCGGGCAACTATGGCTACACCTTC
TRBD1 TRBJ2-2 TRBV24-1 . CATSDQTGSTNTGELFF TGTGCCACCAGTGATCAGACAGGGAGCACGAACACCGGGGAGCTGTTTTTT
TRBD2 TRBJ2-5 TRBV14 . CASSQDNRLAGVAGETQYF TGTGCCAGCAGCCAAGATAACCGACTAGCGGGGGTTGCGGGAGAGACCCAGTACTTC
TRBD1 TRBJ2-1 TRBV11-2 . CASSSGQVYNEQFF TGTGCCAGCAGCTCTGGACAGGTTTACAATGAGCAGTTCTTC
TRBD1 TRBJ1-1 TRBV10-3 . CAISETGQQAFF TGTGCCATCAGTGAGACGGGACAGCAAGCTTTCTTT
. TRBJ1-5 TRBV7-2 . CASSLEEGLNQPQHF TGTGCCAGCAGCTTAGAGGAGGGGTTAAATCAGCCCCAGCATTTT
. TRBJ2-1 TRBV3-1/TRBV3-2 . CASSQDGAGGGEENEQFF TGTGCCAGCAGCCAAGATGGGGCAGGAGGGGGCGAGGAAAATGAGCAGTTCTTC
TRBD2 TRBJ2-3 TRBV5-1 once CASASSGRKTDTQYF TGCGCCAGTGCCTCTAGCGGGAGAAAGACAGATACGCAGTATTTT
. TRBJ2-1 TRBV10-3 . CAISESVGAPYNEQFF TGTGCCATCAGTGAGTCAGTAGGGGCACCCTACAATGAGCAGTTCTTC
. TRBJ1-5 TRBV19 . CASSIPSRWDQPQHF TGTGCCAGTAGTATTCCAAGCAGGTGGGATCAGCCCCAGCATTTT
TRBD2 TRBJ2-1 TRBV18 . CASSPPSSGSFGEQFF TGTGCCAGCTCACCACCGTCTAGCGGGAGTTTTGGTGAGCAGTTCTTC
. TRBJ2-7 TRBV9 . CASSIFGGLRWQYF TGTGCCAGCAGCATTTTCGGGGGACTGCGCTGGCAGTACTTC
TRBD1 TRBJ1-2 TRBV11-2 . CASSLFRDRDHYTF TGTGCCAGCAGCTTATTCCGGGACAGGGATCACTATACCTTC
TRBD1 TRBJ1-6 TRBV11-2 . CASSPRDSQGSPLHF TGTGCCAGCAGCCCGAGGGACAGCCAGGGGTCACCCCTCCACTTT
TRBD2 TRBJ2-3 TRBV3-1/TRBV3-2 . CASSLGLAGNGDTQYF TGTGCCAGCAGCCTTGGGCTAGCGGGGAATGGGGATACGCAGTATTTT
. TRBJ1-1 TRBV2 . CASSVDGGGTTEAFF TGTGCCAGCAGTGTGGATGGGGGGGGGACCACTGAAGCTTTCTTT
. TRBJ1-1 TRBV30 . CASLKAATALNTEAFF TGTGCCTCCCTTAAAGCGGCAACAGCATTGAACACTGAAGCTTTCTTT
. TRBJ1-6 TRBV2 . CASGRTENSPLHF TGTGCCAGCGGCCGGACAGAAAATTCACCCCTCCACTTT
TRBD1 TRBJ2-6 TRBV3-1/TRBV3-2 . CASSPPALQGAVYGANVLTF TGTGCCAGCAGCCCGCCAGCTCTACAGGGGGCGGTGTATGGGGCCAACGTCCTGACTTTC
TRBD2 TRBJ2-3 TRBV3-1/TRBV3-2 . CASSHPTSGSTDTQYF TGTGCCAGCAGCCATCCGACTAGCGGGAGCACAGATACGCAGTATTTT
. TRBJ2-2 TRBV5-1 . CASSSQLWGRGQTGELFF TGCGCCAGCAGCTCCCAATTATGGGGCAGGGGACAAACCGGGGAGCTGTTTTTT
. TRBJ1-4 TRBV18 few CASSAGANEKLFF TGTGCCAGCTCCGCGGGGGCGAATGAAAAACTGTTTTTT
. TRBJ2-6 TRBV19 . CASSRGRRANVLTF TGTGCCAGTAGTAGAGGGCGTCGGGCCAACGTCCTGACTTTC
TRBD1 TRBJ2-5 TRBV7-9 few CASSLGRTGVQETQYF TGTGCCAGCAGCTTAGGCAGGACAGGGGTCCAAGAGACCCAGTACTTC
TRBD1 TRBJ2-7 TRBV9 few CASSEGQGLLEQYF TGTGCCAGCAGCGAAGGACAGGGCCTTCTCGAGCAGTACTTC
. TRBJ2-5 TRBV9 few CASSVGGLQETQYF TGTGCCAGCAGCGTAGGAGGGCTCCAAGAGACCCAGTACTTC
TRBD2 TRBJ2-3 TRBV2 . CASSAESGGTDTQYF TGTGCCAGCAGTGCTGAAAGCGGGGGCACAGATACGCAGTATTTT
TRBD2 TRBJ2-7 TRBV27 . CASSLGRGGAYEQYF TGTGCCAGCAGTCTGGGGCGGGGGGGAGCGTACGAGCAGTACTTC
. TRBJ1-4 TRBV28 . CASSLSRTLRLFF TGTGCCAGCAGTTTATCCAGGACACTGAGGCTGTTTTTT
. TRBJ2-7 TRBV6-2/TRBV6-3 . CASSYPPASSYEQYF TGTGCCAGCAGTTACCCACCCGCGTCATCCTACGAGCAGTACTTC
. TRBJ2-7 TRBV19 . CATMEWQGSSYEQYF TGTGCCACCATGGAGTGGCAAGGAAGCTCCTACGAGCAGTACTTC
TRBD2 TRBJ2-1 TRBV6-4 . CASSELAGGHEQFF TGTGCCAGCAGTGAACTAGCGGGAGGGCACGAGCAGTTCTTC
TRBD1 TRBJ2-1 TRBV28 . CASSWGQGYNEQFF TGTGCCAGCAGTTGGGGACAGGGCTACAATGAGCAGTTCTTC
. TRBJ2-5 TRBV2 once CASSLQETQYF TGTGCCAGCAGCCTTCAAGAGACCCAGTACTTC
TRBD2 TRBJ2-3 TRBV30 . CAWSIRGADTQYF TGTGCCTGGAGTATTCGGGGGGCAGATACGCAGTATTTT
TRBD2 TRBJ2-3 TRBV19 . CASSSGGAFGDTQYF TGTGCCAGTAGTAGCGGGGGGGCCTTTGGAGATACGCAGTATTTT
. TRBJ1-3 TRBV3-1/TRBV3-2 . CASSPRLGGYTIYF TGTGCCAGCAGCCCGAGACTGGGAGGATACACCATATATTTT
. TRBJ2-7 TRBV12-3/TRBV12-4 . CASSLVGGEQYF TGTGCCAGCAGTTTAGTAGGGGGCGAGCAGTACTTC
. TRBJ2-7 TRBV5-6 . CASSRRQTNEQYF TGTGCCAGCAGCCGACGACAGACCAACGAGCAGTACTTC
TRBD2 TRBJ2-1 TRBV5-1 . CASSFFGGRDYNEQFF TGCGCCAGCAGCTTCTTCGGCGGGAGGGACTACAATGAGCAGTTCTTC
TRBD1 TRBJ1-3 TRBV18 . CASSPRTGTSGNTIYF TGTGCCAGCTCACCACGGACAGGGACCTCTGGAAACACCATATATTTT
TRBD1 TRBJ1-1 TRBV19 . CASSPPAGQGALDTEAFF TGTGCCAGTAGTCCCCCCGCGGGACAGGGGGCGCTGGACACTGAAGCTTTCTTT
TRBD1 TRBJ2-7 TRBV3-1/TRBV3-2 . CASGQGYEQYF TGTGCCAGCGGACAGGGTTACGAGCAGTACTTC
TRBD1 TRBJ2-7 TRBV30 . CAWIGTGYYEQYF TGTGCCTGGATCGGGACAGGGTACTACGAGCAGTACTTC
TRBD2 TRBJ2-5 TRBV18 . CASSPAAGAQETQYF TGTGCCAGCTCACCGGCAGCGGGGGCCCAAGAGACCCAGTACTTC
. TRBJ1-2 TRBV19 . CASSDRGSDANYGYTF TGTGCCAGTAGTGATCGAGGGAGCGACGCTAACTATGGCTACACCTTC
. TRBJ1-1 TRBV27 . CASSLWQNTEAFF TGTGCCAGCAGTTTGTGGCAGAACACTGAAGCTTTCTTT
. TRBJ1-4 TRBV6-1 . CASSETGGSGEKLFF TGTGCCAGCAGTGAAACGGGGGGGTCGGGTGAAAAACTGTTTTTT
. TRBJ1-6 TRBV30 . CAWREQHNSPLHF TGTGCCTGGAGGGAGCAGCATAATTCACCCCTCCACTTT
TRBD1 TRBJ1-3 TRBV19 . CASSIGTASGNTIYF TGTGCCAGTAGTATTGGGACAGCCTCTGGAAACACCATATATTTT
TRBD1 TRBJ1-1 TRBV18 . CASSPGTGGTNTEAFF TGTGCCAGCTCACCTGGGACAGGAGGAACGAACACTGAAGCTTTCTTT
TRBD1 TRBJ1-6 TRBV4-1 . CASSPRDRGDNSPLHF TGCGCCAGCAGCCCCCGGGACAGGGGGGATAATTCACCCCTCCACTTT
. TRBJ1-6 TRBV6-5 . CASTGGNSPLHF TGTGCCAGCACCGGAGGTAATTCACCCCTCCACTTT